Listed here are 30 T cell receptor beta chains from one sample, sequenced in a study of blood T cell repertoires in COVID-19. Data came from immunoSEQ multiplex PCR; TCRdb stores just in-frame clones and leaves some out. The data show some 41,000 clones, about four fifths seen once. Source material: peripheral blood. These receptor sequences come from a woman in her seventies with acute or convalescent COVID-19.

V usage is TRBV19 and J usage is TRBJ1-3; D call uncertain. The V and J ends lost 3 bases and 0 bases respectively, with 9 bases between them. CDR1 and CDR2 from the germline V gene are LNHDA and SQIVND (reference sequence). The CDR3 spans 15 residues. The CDR3 here is CASSMLRNSGNTIYF. CDR3 bases: TGTGCCAGTAGTATGTTGAGGAACTCTGGAAACACCATATATTTT. Drawing the rest from reference TRBV19 and TRBJ1-3, the complete variable domain is DGGITQSPKYLFRKEGQNVTLSCEQNLNHDAMYWYRQDPGQGLRLIYYSQIVNDFQKGDIAEGYSVSREKKESFPLTVTSAQKNPTAFYLCASSMLRNSGNTIYFGEGSWLTVV.

The rearrangement uses TRBV5-1 and TRBJ2-5; D unclear. V was clipped by 3 bases and J by 2 bases, with 14 bases between them. This CDR3 comprises 15 residues. Germline CDR1 reads SGHRS; CDR2 reads YFSETQ. Here the CDR3 reads CASSSLTGVQETQYF. CDR3 nucleotide sequence: TGCGCCAGCAGCTCTCTGACGGGTGTGCAAGAGACCCAGTACTTC.

The chain links TRBV5-1 to TRBJ1-2; 11 nucleotides line up with TRBD1. The germline gives CDR1 SGHRS, CDR2 YFSETQ. The CDR3 consists of 16 residues. The V gene end was trimmed by 4 bases and the J gene end by 4 bases; junction bases not matched to a gene: 9. In nucleotides, the CDR3 is TGCGCCAGCAGCCGTGGACAGGGGGCAAGTCTCTATGGCTACACCTTC. This gives the protein CASSRGQGASLYGYTF.

The genes are TRBV29-1 and TRBJ1-5; D is unresolved. The CDR3 is 12 residues long. Per the germline V gene, CDR1 is SQVTM and CDR2 is ANQGSEA. Deletions cut 4 bases from V and 4 bases from J, with 8 bases between. CDR3 region: CSVGRPNQPQHF. Here the CDR3 DNA reads TGCAGCGTTGGCAGGCCTAATCAGCCCCAGCATTTT. The variable domain in full, with the rest retrieved from reference TRBV29-1 and TRBJ1-5, is SAVISQKPSRDICQRGTSLTIQCQVDSQVTMMFWYRQQPGQSLTLIATANQGSEATYESGFVIDKFPISRPNLTFSTLTVSNMSPEDSSIYLCSVGRPNQPQHFGDGTRLSIL.

V and J are TRBV11-3 and TRBJ1-3; 9 bases match TRBD1. Germline loops: CDR1 SGHNT, CDR2 YENEEA. Trimming removed 5 bases from V and 4 bases from J; junction bases left unmatched: 6. This CDR3 spans 15 amino acids. CDR3 protein: CASSLTGGSGNTIYF. DNA of the CDR3: TGTGCCAGCAGCCTGACAGGGGGATCAGGAAACACCATATATTTT.

V is TRBV5-6 and J is TRBJ1-5; maybe TRBD1 (6 bases). The CDR3 totals 14 residues. The V gene's germline CDR1 is SGHDT and CDR2 YYEEEE. Trimming left V 0 bases short and J 4 bases short, with 8 bases between. The CDR3 here is CASSLDRVNQPQHF. The CDR3 DNA reads as TGTGCCAGCAGCTTGGACAGGGTTAATCAGCCCCAGCATTTT.

This clone was counted only a few times. This chain joins TRBV7-2 and TRBJ1-6; D is uncertain. V lost 8 bases, J lost 7 bases, and 15 bases lay in between. Germline V gives CDR1 SGHTA, CDR2 FQGNSA. CDR3 length equals 14 residues. The CDR3 reads CASRLTATNSPLHF. CDR3 DNA: TGTGCCAGCCGATTAACCGCTACCAATTCACCCCTCCACTTT. The full variable domain, rest sourced from reference TRBV7-2 and TRBJ1-6, is GAGVSQSPSNKVTEKGKDVELRCDPISGHTALYWYRQSLGQGLEFLIYFQGNSAPDKSGLPSDRFSAERTGGSVSTLTIQRTQQEDSAVYLCASRLTATNSPLHFGNGTRLTVT.

The chain joins TRBV29-1 to TRBJ2-7, with TRBD1 identical over 8 bases. CDR3 size: 12 residues. The V gene end was trimmed by 7 bases and the J gene end by 6 bases; junction bases not matched to a gene: 8. CDR1 is SQVTM and CDR2 is ANQGSEA in the germline V gene. In DNA, the CDR3 is TGCAGCGCCCGACAGGGGTTGGCCGAGCAGTACTTC. Its protein is CSARQGLAEQYF.

The genes are TRBV5-4 and TRBJ2-2, with D perhaps TRBD2 (6 bases). The germline V gene encodes CDR1 SGHNT and CDR2 YYREEE (reference sequence). Trimming took off 2 bases at V and 5 bases at J, with 10 bases between the two ends. The CDR3 runs 14 residues. The DNA for the CDR3 is TGTGCCAGCAGCTTTGGCGGGATAACCGGGGAGCTGTTTTTT. Amino acids: CASSFGGITGELFF.

This chain connects TRBV24-1 to TRBJ1-2; no firm D call. V gave up 2 bases and J gave up 2 bases, with 14 bases separating them. The germline gives CDR1 KGHDR, CDR2 SFDVKD. The CDR3 spans 16 residues. Here the CDR3 reads CATSDSRHSKNYGYTF. The CDR3 bases are TGTGCCACCAGTGATTCGAGACACAGCAAAAACTATGGCTACACCTTC.

The chain recombines TRBV5-1 with TRBJ1-1, with TRBD1 matching 9 bases. This CDR3 has 14 amino acids. V lost 5 bases, J lost 4 bases, and 6 bases stayed unmatched. Germline V lookup: CDR1 SGHRS, CDR2 YFSETQ. CDR3 nucleotide sequence: TGCGCCAGCAGTTTCACAGGGGGCGTCACTGAAGCTTTCTTT. Protein product: CASSFTGGVTEAFF.

The J gene is TRBJ1-1, the V gene TRBV25-1; D is uncertain. The ends were cut back, 6 bases at V and 0 bases at J, with 11 bases in the middle. The CDR3 runs to 14 residues. CDR1 and CDR2 (germline): MGHDK, SYGVNS. The chain's CDR3 is CASSSLRLNTEAFF. CDR3 sequence (DNA): TGTGCCAGCAGCTCACTAAGGCTGAACACTGAAGCTTTCTTT.

This chain joins TRBV28 and TRBJ2-1; 13 bases match TRBD2. The CDR3 has 14 amino acids. With 5 bases clipped from V and 7 bases from J, the junction kept 2 bases outside the gene matches. Looked up from germline, CDR1 is MDHEN and CDR2 is SYDVKM. The CDR3 DNA follows: TGTGCCAGCAGTCCGGGACTAGCGGGAAATGAGCAGTTCTTC. Its translation: CASSPGLAGNEQFF.

The CDR3: CASSPGGPYTDTQYF. The CDR3, as DNA: TGTGCCAGTAGTCCAGGGGGTCCCTACACAGATACGCAGTATTTT. The chain uses TRBV19 and TRBJ2-3, with 7 bases that match TRBD1. Trimming took 5 bases from V and 2 from J; bases not matched to a gene: 7. The CDR3 has 15 residues. Looked up from germline, CDR1 is LNHDA and CDR2 is SQIVND (reference sequence).

This clone was recorded a few times. Here the CDR3 DNA reads TGTGCCAGCAGCCACCCAGGGCCCTACACCTTC. It specifies CASSHPGPYTF. The chain carries TRBV9 and TRBJ1-2; tentatively, D is TRBD1 (5 bases). This CDR3 comprises 11 residues. In germline, CDR1 is SGDLS, CDR2 YYNGEE. V was trimmed by 4 bases and J by 10 bases, leaving 11 bases between them. Based on the CDR3 plus reference TRBV9 and TRBJ1-2, the full variable domain is DSGVTQTPKHLITATGQRVTLRCSPRSGDLSVYWYQQSLDQGLQFLIQYYNGEERAKGNILERFSAQQFPDLHSELNLSSLELGDSALYFCASSHPGPYTFGSGTRLTVV.

The gene calls are TRBV7-3 and TRBJ2-7; the D gene is possibly TRBD2 (6 bases). V lost 5 bases and J lost 4, with 15 bases in between. Germline V gene data show CDR1 as SGHTA and CDR2 as FQGTGA. This CDR3 is 14 amino acids long. Here the CDR3 DNA reads TGTGCCAGCAGCCCGGGTGGTAGCGGATACGAGCAGTACTTC. Amino acids: CASSPGGSGYEQYF.

The chain uses TRBV19 and TRBJ2-5; 8 nucleotides agree with TRBD2. This CDR3 comprises 15 residues. V was pared by 3 bases and J by 2 bases, with 5 bases of the junction left unmatched. Per germline, CDR1 LNHDA and CDR2 SQIVND (reference sequence). The CDR3 spells CASSILASGQETQYF. In DNA form, the CDR3 reads TGTGCCAGTAGTATTTTGGCTAGCGGGCAAGAGACCCAGTACTTC.

The chain joins TRBV28 to TRBJ2-5; D perhaps matches TRBD1 (6 bases). CDR3 length equals 14 residues. The V gene's germline CDR1 is MDHEN and CDR2 SYDVKM. V was clipped by 6 bases and J by 0 bases, with 11 bases between them. The CDR3 protein is CASRPTGNQETQYF. CDR3 coding DNA: TGTGCCAGCAGACCCACAGGGAACCAAGAGACCCAGTACTTC.

This clone has a single count. The J gene is TRBJ2-2, the V gene TRBV6-5, with 8 bases identical to TRBD1. The CDR3 is 15 residues long. J gave up 1 base and V 7 bases, and 5 bases lay outside the gene matches. Per the germline V gene, CDR1 is MNHEY and CDR2 is SVGAGI. For the CDR3, the DNA is TGTGCCAGCAAGGTGGGGACAGGGAACACCGGGGAGCTGTTTTTT. It encodes CASKVGTGNTGELFF.

The chain joins TRBV6-5 to TRBJ2-2; maybe TRBD2 (5 bases). CDR3 length equals 15 residues. The germline V gene encodes CDR1 MNHEY and CDR2 SVGAGI. The ends were cut back, 2 bases at V and 1 base at J, with 8 bases in the middle. Here the CDR3 DNA reads TGTGCCAGCAGTTACGAGCGGATGAACACCGGGGAGCTGTTTTTT. Its protein is CASSYERMNTGELFF.

The rearrangement uses TRBV29-1 and TRBJ2-1; D gene unclear. Looked up from germline, CDR1 is SQVTM and CDR2 is ANQGSEA. Trimming shortened V by 0 bases and J by 0 bases, and 12 bases separated the two germline ends. The CDR3 is 16 amino acids. CDR3 sequence reads: CSVEEPVASSYNEQFF. The CDR3 DNA reads TGCAGCGTTGAAGAGCCAGTCGCAAGCTCCTACAATGAGCAGTTCTTC.

The V and J genes are TRBV6-5 and TRBJ2-7; 9 positions agree with TRBD1. V dropped 6 bases and J dropped 3; count of bases not matched to a gene: 6. The germline V gene encodes CDR1 MNHEY and CDR2 SVGAGI. The CDR3 is 14 residues long. The CDR3 nucleotides read TGTGCCAGCAGATCGACAGGGGGGATCTACGAGCAGTACTTC. It codes for CASRSTGGIYEQYF.

The V and J genes are TRBV7-9 and TRBJ1-2; 12 bases map to TRBD1. Germline V CDR1 and CDR2: SEHNR, FQNEAQ (reference sequence). V dropped 5 bases and J dropped 4; count of bases not matched to a gene: 5. This CDR3 region has 15 residues. CDR3: CASSTGTGGGYGYTF. The CDR3 DNA sequence: TGTGCCAGCAGCACAGGGACAGGGGGCGGCTATGGCTACACCTTC.

V usage is TRBV12-5 and J usage is TRBJ1-5, with TRBD1 identical over 8 bases. V dropped 0 bases and J dropped 4; count of bases not matched to a gene: 8. Germline-derived CDR1 and CDR2 are LGHNT and FRNRAP. This CDR3 contains 17 residues. The CDR3 here is CASGLVIRQGYNQPQHF. CDR3 coding DNA: TGTGCTAGTGGTTTGGTAATCCGACAGGGGTATAATCAGCCCCAGCATTTT.

This rearrangement joins TRBV5-5 to TRBJ1-5; 10 bases are a match to TRBD1. The CDR3 spans 15 residues. Germline V lookup: CDR1 SGHKS, CDR2 YYEKEE (reference sequence). Trimming cost V 4 bases and J 7 bases; bases outside gene matches: 8. The CDR3 nucleotides read TGTGCCAGCAGCCCCGGGACAGGGGTCGCGCAGCCCCAGCATTTT. Residues: CASSPGTGVAQPQHF.

This clone was counted once. This chain uses TRBV19 with TRBJ1-2; D might be TRBD1 (5 bases). Germline V CDR1 and CDR2: LNHDA, SQIVND (reference sequence). V lost 5 bases and J 1 base, leaving 8 bases between the germline ends. This CDR3 is 13 amino acids long. Written as DNA, the CDR3 is TGTGCCAGTAGTTGGGGGGTTAACTATGGCTACACCTTC. It codes for CASSWGVNYGYTF.

The chain employs TRBV15 and TRBJ2-7; D gene ambiguous. The CDR3 is made up of 13 amino acids. V was clipped by 0 bases and J by 0 bases, with 3 bases between them. Per germline, CDR1 LNHNV and CDR2 YYDKDF (reference sequence). The CDR3 DNA reads as TGTGCCACCAGCAGAGATATCTCCTACGAGCAGTACTTC. Its protein product is CATSRDISYEQYF. Supplemented by reference TRBV15 and TRBJ2-7, the full variable domain reads DAMVIQNPRYQVTQFGKPVTLSCSQTLNHNVMYWYQQKSSQAPKLLFHYYDKDFNNEADTPDNFQSRRPNTSFCFLDIRSPGLGDTAMYLCATSRDISYEQYFGPGTRLTVT.

The chain uses TRBV7-3 and TRBJ2-3; 8 bases match TRBD1. The V gene end was trimmed by 5 bases and the J gene end by 4 bases; junction bases not matched to a gene: 8. This CDR3 contains 15 residues. Germline V lookup: CDR1 SGHTA, CDR2 FQGTGA. This CDR3 reads CASSDGQGWADTQYF. CDR3 nucleotide sequence: TGTGCCAGCAGCGACGGACAGGGTTGGGCAGATACGCAGTATTTT.

The chain carries TRBV19 and TRBJ1-5; 12 nucleotides match TRBD1. V shed 3 bases, J shed 7 bases, and the junction held 7 bases outside the gene matches. This CDR3 is built from 16 residues. Germline V lookup: CDR1 LNHDA, CDR2 SQIVND (reference sequence). This CDR3 reads CASSIPGQGARQPQHF. CDR3 DNA sequence: TGTGCCAGTAGTATTCCGGGACAGGGGGCGAGGCAGCCCCAGCATTTT.

The V call is TRBV4-2, the J call TRBJ2-4; TRBD2 might be the D (5 bases). CDR3 length: 14 amino acids. The V end was cut by 2 bases, the J end by 3 bases, with 8 bases between. Germline V gene sequence: CDR1 LGHNA, CDR2 YNFKEQ. The CDR3 DNA reads TGTGCCAGCAGCCAATACACTAGCAAAAACATTCAGTACTTC. It codes for CASSQYTSKNIQYF.